This entry lists 27 T cell receptor beta chains sequenced from one sample in a study of T cells after yellow fever vaccination. TCRdb itself ran the 5' RACE reads through MiXCR, one entry per CDR3 protein. The data hold 300,000 or so distinct CDR3 sequences, with around 7% observed a single time. Here the sequenced sample was PBMCs, taken around 45 days after the first yellow fever vaccination. These receptors were taken from a man between 18 and 35 years old who received the YFV17D yellow fever vaccine.

The chain employs TRBV27 and TRBJ2-7, with a tentative D call TRBD1 (6 bases). The CDR3 is 13 residues long. V was pared by 5 bases and J by 6 bases, with 14 bases between. Germline V gives CDR1 MNHEY, CDR2 SMNVEV (reference sequence). The CDR3 sequence is CASSQGLGSEQYF. The CDR3 DNA reads as TGTGCCAGCAGTCAGGGGCTTGGGAGCGAGCAGTACTTC.

This clonotype was observed a few times. The V and J genes are TRBV20-1 and TRBJ1-1; no definite D call. V was cut by 1 base and J by 7 bases, with 13 bases left in between. The CDR3 spans 13 residues. Germline lookup yields CDR1 DFQATT and CDR2 SNEGSKA (reference sequence). The CDR3 DNA is TGCAGTGCTAGAGGGGAGTACGTCCTTGAAGCTTTCTTT. Translation: CSARGEYVLEAFF.

This rearrangement joins TRBV12-3 or TRBV12-4 to TRBJ2-3; D remains ambiguous. This CDR3 is built from 12 residues. V was cut by 5 bases and J by 4 bases, with 7 bases left in between. In nucleotides, the CDR3 is TGTGCCAGCAGTCGACCCTCAGATACGCAGTATTTT. Translating it yields CASSRPSDTQYF.

The sample holds a few counts of this clonotype. This sequence joins TRBV2 and TRBJ2-7; TRBD1 aligns across 10 bases. J lost 6 bases, V lost 0 bases, and 5 bases had no gene match. The CDR3 covers 15 residues. Germline V lookup: CDR1 SNHLY, CDR2 FYNNEI. CDR3 residues: CASSEARDRGAEQYF. The CDR3, as DNA: TGTGCCAGCAGTGAAGCTCGGGACAGGGGAGCCGAGCAGTACTTC. Supplemented by reference TRBV2 and TRBJ2-7, the full variable domain reads EPEVTQTPSHQVTQMGQEVILRCVPISNHLYFYWYRQILGQKVEFLVSFYNNEISEKSEIFDDQFSVERPDGSNFTLKIRSTKLEDSAMYFCASSEARDRGAEQYFGPGTRLTVT.

In its sample, this clonotype was seen many times. The chain carries TRBV30 and TRBJ2-7; 7 bases line up with TRBD1. With 2 bases clipped from V and 2 bases from J, the junction kept 6 bases outside the gene matches. Germline values: CDR1 GTSNPN, CDR2 SVGIG (reference sequence). This CDR3 has 14 amino acids. The CDR3 nucleotides read TGTGCCTGGAGTCTAAGACAGGGTGCCTACGAGCAGTACTTC. It is translated as CAWSLRQGAYEQYF. Full variable domain (outside the CDR3, taken from reference TRBV30 and TRBJ2-7): SQTIHQWPATLVQPVGSPLSLECTVEGTSNPNLYWYRQAAGRGLQLLFYSVGIGQISSEVPQNLSASRPQDRQFILSSKKLLLSDSGFYLCAWSLRQGAYEQYFGPGTRLTVT.

This clonotype appeared many times. The chain uses TRBV2 and TRBJ2-5; no clear D. Trimming cost V 10 bases and J 4 bases, with 13 bases left between them. The CDR3 is 12 residues long. CDR1 SNHLY and CDR2 FYNNEI come from the germline V gene. DNA of the CDR3: TGTGCCACCCAGGATGCTGGAGAGACCCAGTACTTC. Amino acid sequence: CATQDAGETQYF.

There are a few counts of this clonotype. The gene calls are TRBV7-9 and TRBJ2-5; the D gene is possibly TRBD2 (6 bases). This CDR3 region has 15 residues. Germline assignment: CDR1 SEHNR and CDR2 FQNEAQ (reference sequence). The V gene lost 0 bases and the J gene lost 1 base, with 9 bases spanning the gap. DNA for the CDR3: TGTGCCAGCAGCTTAGCCCGGGAGCCCCAAGAGACCCAGTACTTC. As protein: CASSLAREPQETQYF.

As regards this clonotype: A junction end diverges from the germline sequence, so it may reflect a read error. The V gene is TRBV7-2, the J gene TRBJ2-1; 8 nucleotides match TRBD1. The length of the CDR3 is 12 residues. CDR1 and CDR2 from the germline V gene are SGHTA and FQGNSA. In DNA form, the CDR3 reads TGTGCCAGCAGCTTAGTCGGCAGGGGGCGCCTCTTC. Its translation: CASSLVGRGRLF.

The genes are TRBV12-3 or TRBV12-4 and TRBJ2-7; TRBD1 or TRBD2 may be the D gene (5 bases each). The V end lost 3 bases, the J end lost 6 bases, and 18 bases lay between the germline ends. This CDR3 region has 15 residues. CDR3 loop: CASSFTGDPRAEQYF. Here the CDR3 DNA reads TGTGCCAGCAGTTTCACCGGGGACCCCCGGGCCGAGCAGTACTTC.

This clonotype was seen ten or more times. The genes are TRBV6-2 or TRBV6-3 and TRBJ1-5; D perhaps matches TRBD1 (5 bases). Germline loops: CDR1 MNHEY, CDR2 SVGEGT. V dropped 6 bases and J dropped 2 bases, with 14 bases sitting between them. The CDR3 runs 15 residues. The CDR3 region is CASSWDDGGNQPQHF. The CDR3 region has the DNA TGTGCCAGCAGCTGGGACGATGGGGGCAATCAGCCCCAGCATTTT.

This clonotype turned up a few times. The chain employs TRBV29-1 and TRBJ2-1; 7 bases are a match to TRBD1. The CDR3 extends over 14 amino acids. Germline trimming cut 7 bases from V and 1 base from J; bases unmatched to any gene: 7. CDR1 is SQVTM and CDR2 is ANQGSEA in the germline V gene. CDR3 bases: TGCAGCGCCGACAGGGTAGGTTCCTACAATGAGCAGTTCTTC. Its protein is CSADRVGSYNEQFF.

This clonotype showed up just a few times. This chain joins TRBV12-3 or TRBV12-4 and TRBJ2-7, with D unresolved. Trimming stripped 3 bases from V and 2 bases from J, with 11 bases between. The CDR3 loop spans 14 amino acids. CDR3 region: CASSFGHSTYEQYF. As DNA, the CDR3 is TGTGCCAGCAGTTTCGGTCACAGCACCTACGAGCAGTACTTC.

This clonotype was recorded a few times. V and J are TRBV10-3 and TRBJ2-7; tentative D call: TRBD2 (7 bases). V lost 8 bases and J lost 3, with 17 bases in between. Germline assignment: CDR1 ENHRY and CDR2 SYGVKD. The CDR3 runs 14 residues. CDR3 in amino acids: CAIGGAGENYEQYF. In DNA form, the CDR3 reads TGTGCCATCGGGGGGGCAGGGGAGAACTACGAGCAGTACTTC.

This clonotype was seen only a few times. This chain connects TRBV12-3 or TRBV12-4 to TRBJ1-1; 7 bases agree with TRBD1. V shed 7 bases, J shed 0 bases, and the junction held 5 bases outside the gene matches. The CDR3 length is 14 residues. CDR3 DNA: TGTGCCAGCAACCCGGGACAGATGAACACTGAAGCTTTCTTT. This gives the protein CASNPGQMNTEAFF.

This clonotype was counted a few times. The gene calls are TRBV5-6 and TRBJ2-6; maybe TRBD1 (6 bases). The germline V gene has CDR1 SGHDT and CDR2 YYEEEE. The CDR3 extends over 15 amino acids. Trimming shortened V by 3 bases and J by 0 bases, and 7 bases separated the two germline ends. The CDR3, as DNA: TGTGCCAGCAGCTGGACAGTCTCTGGGGCCAACGTCCTGACTTTC. Protein: CASSWTVSGANVLTF. The whole variable domain, remainder taken from reference TRBV5-6 and TRBJ2-6, is DAGVTQSPTHLIKTRGQQVTLRCSPKSGHDTVSWYQQALGQGPQFIFQYYEEEERQRGNFPDRFSGHQFPNYSSELNVNALLLGDSALYLCASSWTVSGANVLTFGAGSRLTVL.

The rearrangement links TRBV28 to TRBJ1-1; D is unresolved. There are 15 residues in the CDR3. CDR1 and CDR2 (germline): MDHEN, SYDVKM. The V gene lost 3 bases and the J gene lost 4 bases, with 15 bases spanning the gap. This CDR3 is CASSFADKGTTEAFF. The CDR3 DNA follows: TGTGCCAGCAGTTTTGCCGATAAGGGCACCACTGAAGCTTTCTTT. Supplemented by reference TRBV28 and TRBJ1-1, the full variable domain reads DVKVTQSSRYLVKRTGEKVFLECVQDMDHENMFWYRQDPGLGLRLIYFSYDVKMKEKGDIPEGYSVSREKKERFSLILESASTNQTSMYLCASSFADKGTTEAFFGQGTRLTVV.

At least ten counts were recorded for this clonotype. The J gene is TRBJ2-3, the V gene TRBV4-1; 11 bases align to TRBD1. Trimming at V came to 2 bases and at J to 3 bases, leaving 10 bases not matched to a gene. In germline, CDR1 is MGHRA, CDR2 YSYEKL. This CDR3 has 18 residues. The chain's CDR3 is CASSQKRGGDRGTDTQYF. For the CDR3, the DNA is TGCGCCAGCAGCCAAAAAAGAGGAGGGGACAGGGGGACAGATACGCAGTATTTT.

This clonotype has only a few counts. The V gene is TRBV7-2, the J gene TRBJ2-2; no clear D gene. The CDR3 runs to 17 residues. Germline V CDR1 and CDR2: SGHTA, FQGNSA. Trimming left V 1 base short and J 1 base short, with 13 bases between. CDR3 residues: CASSLGFGRLNTGELFF. CDR3 in DNA: TGTGCCAGCAGCTTAGGCTTTGGCAGATTGAACACCGGGGAGCTGTTTTTT.

The chain couples TRBV29-1 to TRBJ2-3, with D unclear. This CDR3 region has 14 residues. The V gene lost 4 bases and the J gene lost 6 bases, with 17 bases spanning the gap. CDR1 SQVTM and CDR2 ANQGSEA come from the germline V gene. The CDR3 DNA reads as TGCAGCGTTGCTCCCCAGTACAAGCCCGATACGCAGTATTTT. Encoded protein: CSVAPQYKPDTQYF.

A remark on this clonotype: This could be a read error, since a much larger clone is one nucleotide away. V usage is TRBV27 and J usage is TRBJ2-7; D possibly corresponds to TRBD1 (5 bases). The germline V and J ends were trimmed by 5 bases and 3 bases, with 14 bases remaining between them. Looked up from germline, CDR1 is MNHEY and CDR2 is SMNVEV (reference sequence). This CDR3 comprises 14 residues. In DNA form, the CDR3 reads TGTGCCAGCAGTCCTAGACGGACAAGCTACGAGCAGTACTTC. Translated, it gives CASSPRRTSYEQYF.

The rearrangement joins TRBV7-9 to TRBJ1-1, with D unresolved. Germline V gene sequence: CDR1 SEHNR, CDR2 FQNEAQ (reference sequence). CDR3 length: 15 residues. The V gene lost 4 bases and the J gene lost 1 base, with 13 bases spanning the gap. CDR3 sequence reads: CASSSITGTNTEAFF. In DNA form, the CDR3 reads TGTGCCAGCAGCTCTATCACGGGAACGAACACTGAAGCTTTCTTT.

This clonotype occurred many times. V gene TRBV27 combines with J gene TRBJ2-3, with a tentative D call TRBD1 (6 bases). This CDR3 has 14 residues. Trimming stripped 5 bases from V and 2 bases from J, with 11 bases between. Germline V lookup: CDR1 MNHEY, CDR2 SMNVEV (reference sequence). The CDR3 spells CASSPGQFTDTQYF. The CDR3 bases are TGTGCCAGCAGTCCCGGACAGTTCACAGATACGCAGTATTTT.

This rearrangement joins TRBV7-9 to TRBJ2-2, with 7 bases lining up with TRBD2. Trimming removed 3 bases from V and 9 bases from J; junction bases left unmatched: 7. This CDR3 spans 14 amino acids. Germline lookup yields CDR1 SEHNR and CDR2 FQNEAQ (reference sequence). CDR3 in DNA: TGTGCCAGCAGCTTCGGGGAGGGAGGCCGGGAGCTGTTTTTT. Amino acid sequence: CASSFGEGGRELFF.

The chain couples TRBV10-2 to TRBJ2-2; 10 positions agree with TRBD2. This CDR3 region has 17 residues. J was trimmed by 5 bases and V by 2 bases; bases with no gene match: 8. Germline V gene sequence: CDR1 WSHSY, CDR2 SAAADI. The DNA for the CDR3 is TGCGCCAGCAGTGAGGTCCAGCGGGGGGGCCGGACCGGGGAGCTGTTTTTT. Translating gives CASSEVQRGGRTGELFF.

The rearrangement joins TRBV7-2 to TRBJ2-1; no definite D call. Germline values: CDR1 SGHTA, CDR2 FQGNSA. The CDR3 has 12 residues. Trimming removed 5 bases at V and 5 bases at J, with 7 bases between. CDR3: CASSPPNNEQFF. The DNA for the CDR3 is TGTGCCAGCAGCCCCCCCAACAATGAGCAGTTCTTC. Full variable domain (remainder filled in from reference TRBV7-2 and TRBJ2-1): GAGVSQSPSNKVTEKGKDVELRCDPISGHTALYWYRQSLGQGLEFLIYFQGNSAPDKSGLPSDRFSAERTGGSVSTLTIQRTQQEDSAVYLCASSPPNNEQFFGPGTRLTVL.

This clonotype was seen more than once but under ten times. The chain uses TRBV20-1 and TRBJ2-7; D tentatively fits TRBD1 or TRBD2 (5 bases each). The CDR3 loop spans 15 amino acids. V lost 3 bases and J lost 6, with 21 bases in between. The V gene's germline CDR1 is DFQATT and CDR2 SNEGSKA (reference sequence). The CDR3 here is CSASQHRDRTGEQYF. CDR3 in DNA: TGCAGTGCTAGCCAGCATCGGGACCGGACCGGCGAGCAGTACTTC.

The chain carries TRBV5-1 and TRBJ2-5, with unresolved D. There are 14 residues in the CDR3. The germline V gene has CDR1 SGHRS and CDR2 YFSETQ. Trimming took off 0 bases at V and 3 bases at J, with 9 bases between the two ends. In DNA form, the CDR3 reads TGCGCCAGCAGCTTGGGAGGCGTGGAAGAGACCCAGTACTTC. Translating gives CASSLGGVEETQYF.